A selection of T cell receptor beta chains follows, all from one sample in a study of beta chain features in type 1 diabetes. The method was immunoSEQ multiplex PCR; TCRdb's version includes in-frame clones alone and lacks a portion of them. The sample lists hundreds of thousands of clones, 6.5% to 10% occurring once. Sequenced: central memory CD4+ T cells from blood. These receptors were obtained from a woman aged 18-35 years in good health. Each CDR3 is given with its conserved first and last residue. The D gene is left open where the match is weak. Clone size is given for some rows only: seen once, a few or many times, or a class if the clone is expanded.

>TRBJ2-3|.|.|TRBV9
TGTGCCAGCAGCGCAACGGACCCCAGCACAGATACGCAGTATTTT
CASSATDPSTDTQYF
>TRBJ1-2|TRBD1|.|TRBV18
TGTGCCAGCTCCCTACAGGGGGACTATGGCTACACCTTC
CASSLQGDYGYTF
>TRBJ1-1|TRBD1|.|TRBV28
TGTGCCAGCAGTCCGGGACAGGGGCGGGCGGAAGCTTTCTTT
CASSPGQGRAEAFF
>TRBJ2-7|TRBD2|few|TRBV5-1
TGCGCCAGCAGCTCCTCCCTAACTAGCGTCTCCTACGAGCAGTACTTC
CASSSSLTSVSYEQYF
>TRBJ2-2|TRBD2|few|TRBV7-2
TGTGCCAGCAGCCCAGTAGCGGGAGCGGGGGCCGGGGAGCTGTTTTTT
CASSPVAGAGAGELFF
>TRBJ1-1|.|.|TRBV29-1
TGCAGCGGCCGGCAGAGCACTGAAGCTTTCTTT
CSGRQSTEAFF
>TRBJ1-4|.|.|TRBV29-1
TGCAGCGTTGGAGAAAGCTTCGGTGAAAAACTGTTTTTT
CSVGESFGEKLFF
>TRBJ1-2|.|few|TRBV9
TGTGCCAGCAGCCCCGAGGCAGTTTACTATGGCTACACCTTC
CASSPEAVYYGYTF
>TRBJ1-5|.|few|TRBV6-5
TGTGCCAGCAGTCGTGCACCGGGCAATCAGCCCCAGCATTTT
CASSRAPGNQPQHF
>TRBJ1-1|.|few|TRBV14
TGTGCCAGCAGCCAAGGACAGAACACTGAAGCTTTCTTT
CASSQGQNTEAFF
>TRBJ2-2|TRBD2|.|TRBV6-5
TGTGCCAGCAGTTACTTCGCGGGAGCCCGTGGGGAGCTGTTTTTT
CASSYFAGARGELFF
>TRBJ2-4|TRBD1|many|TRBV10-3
TGTGCCATCAGTCCGGGACAGGGAATGGGGATAGCCAAAAACATTCAGTACTTC
CAISPGQGMGIAKNIQYF
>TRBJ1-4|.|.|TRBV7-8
TGTGCCAGCAGCCGTGGGCATGCAACTAATGAAAAACTGTTTTTT
CASSRGHATNEKLFF
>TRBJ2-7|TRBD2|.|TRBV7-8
TGTGCCAGCAGCCTTCAGACTAGCGGGGGGGGAAGCTCCTACGAGCAGTACTTC
CASSLQTSGGGSSYEQYF
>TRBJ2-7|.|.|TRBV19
TGTGCCAGTAGTATAGAGTCCGACGTCGAGCAGTACTTC
CASSIESDVEQYF
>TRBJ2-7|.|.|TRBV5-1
TGCGCCAGCAGCTCGGGGACCGCGAAGTACGAGCAGTACTTC
CASSSGTAKYEQYF
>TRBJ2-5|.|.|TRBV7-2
TGTGCCAGCAGCTTAGCGACCCAAGAGACCCAGTACTTC
CASSLATQETQYF
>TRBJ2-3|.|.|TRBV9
TGTGCCAGCAGCTACCGGAACGGACACTCAGATACGCAGTATTTT
CASSYRNGHSDTQYF
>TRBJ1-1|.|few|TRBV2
TGTGCCAGCAGTGAGGGGGCACAGAGGAGGAGGGAAGCTTTCTTT
CASSEGAQRRREAFF
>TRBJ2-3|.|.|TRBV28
TGTGCCAGCAGTTTCAAAACAGCAGGGGTTACGCAGTATTTT
CASSFKTAGVTQYF
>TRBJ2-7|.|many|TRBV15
TGTGCCACCAGCCTCCATGGGGGCAAGCAGTACTTC
CATSLHGGKQYF
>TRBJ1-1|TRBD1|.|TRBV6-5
TGTGCCAGCAGAGGACAGGGGGTTACTGAAGCTTTCTTT
CASRGQGVTEAFF
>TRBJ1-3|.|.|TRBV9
TGTGCCAGCAGTCCCGGGACGGGTGGAAACACCATATATTTT
CASSPGTGGNTIYF
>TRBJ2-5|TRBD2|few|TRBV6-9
TGTGCCAGCAGGACTGTAGCGGGAGGGAGGCAGACCCAGTACTTC
CASRTVAGGRQTQYF
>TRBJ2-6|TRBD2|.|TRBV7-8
TGTGCCAGCAGCCCGGGACTAGCGGGATCTGGGGCCAACGTCCTGACTTTC
CASSPGLAGSGANVLTF
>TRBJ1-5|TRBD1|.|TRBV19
TGTGCCAGTAGGGGACAGGGAGAGGAACAGCCCCAGCATTTT
CASRGQGEEQPQHF
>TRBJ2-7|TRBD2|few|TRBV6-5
TGTGCCAGCAGCAAGACTAGCGGGAGCCCGACCGAGCAGTACTTC
CASSKTSGSPTEQYF
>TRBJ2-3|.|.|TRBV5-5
TGTGCCAGCAGCTTGGCCCCTCGCCCCACAGATACGCAGTATTTT
CASSLAPRPTDTQYF
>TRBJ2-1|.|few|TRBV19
TGTGCCAGTACCCCCACCTTGGGAGGTGAGCAGTTCTTC
CASTPTLGGEQFF
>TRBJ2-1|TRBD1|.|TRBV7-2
TGTGCCAGCAGCGGCCTGGGCAGGGGGAACTACAATGAGCAGTTCTTC
CASSGLGRGNYNEQFF